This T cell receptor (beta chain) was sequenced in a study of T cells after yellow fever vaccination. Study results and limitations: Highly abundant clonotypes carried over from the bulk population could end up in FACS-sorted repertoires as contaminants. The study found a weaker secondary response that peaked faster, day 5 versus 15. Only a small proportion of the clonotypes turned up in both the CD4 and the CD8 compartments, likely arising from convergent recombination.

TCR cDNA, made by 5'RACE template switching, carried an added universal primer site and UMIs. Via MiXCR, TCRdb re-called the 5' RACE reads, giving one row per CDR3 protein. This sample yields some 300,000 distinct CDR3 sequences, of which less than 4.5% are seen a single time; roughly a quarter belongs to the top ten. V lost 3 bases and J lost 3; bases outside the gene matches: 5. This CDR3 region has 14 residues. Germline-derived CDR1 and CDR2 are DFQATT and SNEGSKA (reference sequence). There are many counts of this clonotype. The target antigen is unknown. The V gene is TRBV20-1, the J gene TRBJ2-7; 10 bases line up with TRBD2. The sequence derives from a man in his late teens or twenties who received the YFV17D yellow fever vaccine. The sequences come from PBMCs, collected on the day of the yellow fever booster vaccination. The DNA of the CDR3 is TGCAGTGCTAGTGGACTAGCGGAAAGCTACGAGCAGTACTTC. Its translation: CSASGLAESYEQYF.